The 31 T cell receptor beta chains given below trace back to one sample, sequenced in a study of blood T cell repertoires in COVID-19. Clones were sequenced by immunoSEQ multiplex PCR, and TCRdb holds only the in-frame ones, with some missing. The sample holds about 220,000 clones, about nine tenths seen once. Material: PBMCs or T cells enriched from blood (not recorded which). The receptors stem from a woman aged 40 to 49 with acute COVID-19.

In its sample, this clone was seen once. V and J are TRBV6-1 and TRBJ2-7; D perhaps matches TRBD2 (5 bases). Germline lookup yields CDR1 MNHNS and CDR2 SASEGT. Trimming removed 3 bases at V and 6 bases at J, with 18 bases between. This CDR3 is 15 amino acids long. This CDR3 reads CASSERDPTLSEQYV. Here the CDR3 DNA reads TGTGCCAGCAGTGAGAGGGATCCTACCCTCAGCGAGCAGTACGTC.

This rearrangement joins TRBV5-1 to TRBJ1-5, with D possibly being TRBD1 (5 bases). Germline V gives CDR1 SGHRS, CDR2 YFSETQ. The V and J ends lost 4 bases and 3 bases respectively, with 14 bases between them. The CDR3 sequence is 15 residues long. CDR3 DNA: TGCGCCAGCAGCCGGGACTCCGGGGCCAATCAGCCCCAGCATTTT. Protein sequence: CASSRDSGANQPQHF.

V is TRBV9 and J is TRBJ1-2; 7 nucleotides align to TRBD1. With 3 bases clipped from V and 5 bases from J, the junction kept 13 bases outside the gene matches. The germline CDR1 and CDR2 sequences are SGDLS and YYNGEE. The CDR3 has 16 amino acids. CDR3 in amino acids: CASSGPRVGGQYGYTF. The CDR3 region has the DNA TGTGCCAGCAGCGGACCAAGGGTCGGGGGACAGTATGGCTACACCTTC.

The chain is built from TRBV18 and TRBJ2-2; 8 nucleotides match TRBD1. The CDR3 is 16 amino acids. With V trimmed by 5 bases and J by 2 bases, 7 bases remained unmatched. CDR1 is KGHSH, CDR2 LQKENI, per germline. This CDR3 reads CASSSGQGKNTGELFF. The CDR3 DNA sequence: TGTGCCAGCTCATCCGGACAGGGAAAAAACACCGGGGAGCTGTTTTTT. The variable domain in full, with the rest retrieved from reference TRBV18 and TRBJ2-2, is NAGVMQNPRHLVRRRGQEARLRCSPMKGHSHVYWYRQLPEEGLKFMVYLQKENIIDESGMPKERFSAEFPKEGPSILRIQQVVRGDSAAYFCASSSGQGKNTGELFFGEGSRLTVL.

V gene TRBV6-5 combines with J gene TRBJ1-2; 8 bases line up with TRBD1. The CDR3 sequence is 14 residues long. V trimming: 6 bases; J trimming: 3 bases; junction bases outside the gene matches: 6. Germline CDR1 is MNHEY and CDR2 is SVGAGI. Here the CDR3 reads CASRRTGMDYGYTF. The CDR3 DNA sequence: TGTGCCAGCAGGCGGACAGGGATGGACTATGGCTACACCTTC.

The chain joins TRBV11-2 to TRBJ2-5; 14 nucleotides line up with TRBD2. CDR3 size: 20 residues. V lost 0 bases to trimming and J lost 7 bases; unmatched junction nucleotides: 16. CDR1 is SGHAT and CDR2 is FQNNGV in the germline V gene. The CDR3 sequence: CASSLEDLGTSGGLRRTQYF. The DNA of the CDR3 is TGTGCCAGCAGCTTAGAAGACCTCGGGACTAGCGGGGGTCTCAGGCGGACCCAGTACTTC.

This chain links TRBV5-1 with TRBJ1-2; 7 nucleotides match TRBD1. V shed 5 bases, J shed 8 bases, and the junction held 18 bases outside the gene matches. Germline loops: CDR1 SGHRS, CDR2 YFSETQ. The CDR3 contains 16 residues. The CDR3 bases are TGCGCCAGCAGTCTAGACACAGGGGCCGCCCGCCGGGGCTACACCTTC. Its protein product is CASSLDTGAARRGYTF.

The CDR3 nucleotides read TGTGCCAGCAGCTTAATCGGGGTGAACATTCAGTACTTC. Translated, it gives CASSLIGVNIQYF. The chain uses TRBV11-2 and TRBJ2-4; possibly TRBD2 for D (5 bases). Trimming cost V 2 bases and J 7 bases, with 9 bases left between them. The germline V gene encodes CDR1 SGHAT and CDR2 FQNNGV. The CDR3 totals 13 residues.

This clone has a single count. The V and J genes are TRBV20-1 and TRBJ1-2; D not resolved. Germline-derived CDR1 and CDR2 are DFQATT and SNEGSKA (reference sequence). V dropped 3 bases and J dropped 8 bases, with 13 bases sitting between them. The CDR3 is 12 residues long. CDR3 residues: CSASRRPRGYTF. The CDR3 DNA sequence: TGCAGTGCTAGTAGGCGGCCAAGGGGCTACACCTTC.

The chain is built from TRBV10-3 and TRBJ1-6, with 8 bases lining up with TRBD1. Germline V gene sequence: CDR1 ENHRY, CDR2 SYGVKD. The CDR3 spans 15 residues. Trimming cost V 0 bases and J 11 bases; bases outside gene matches: 6. CDR3 loop: CAISESVDRGAPLHF. In DNA, the CDR3 is TGTGCCATCAGTGAGTCAGTAGACAGGGGAGCACCCCTCCACTTT.

This rearrangement joins TRBV19 to TRBJ1-1; 7 bases are shared with TRBD1. V shed 3 bases, J shed 1 base, and the junction held 5 bases outside the gene matches. This CDR3 contains 15 residues. Germline V gene sequence: CDR1 LNHDA, CDR2 SQIVND (reference sequence). The CDR3 is CASSISGGSNTEAFF. The CDR3 nucleotides read TGTGCCAGTAGTATCTCAGGGGGTTCGAACACTGAAGCTTTCTTT.

The chain links TRBV5-4 to TRBJ2-5; 15 nucleotides align to TRBD2. The ends lost 2 bases at V and 2 bases at J; junction bases unmatched: 1. This CDR3 has 16 residues. The germline V gene encodes CDR1 SGHNT and CDR2 YYREEE (reference sequence). CDR3 amino acids: CASSLGLAGGQETQYF. CDR3 nucleotide sequence: TGTGCCAGCAGCTTAGGACTAGCGGGGGGGCAAGAGACCCAGTACTTC.

CDR3 loop: CASSLAGFSYEQYF. The CDR3 DNA reads TGTGCCAGCAGCTTAGCGGGGTTCTCCTACGAGCAGTACTTC. The chain uses TRBV7-3 and TRBJ2-7; tentative D call: TRBD2 (6 bases). The germline V and J ends were trimmed by 2 bases and 0 bases, with 8 bases remaining between them. The germline V gene has CDR1 SGHTA and CDR2 FQGTGA. CDR3 length equals 14 residues.

This clone was counted a few times. The rearrangement joins TRBV12-3 or TRBV12-4 to TRBJ1-2, with TRBD1 matching 11 bases. Germline trimming cut 5 bases from V and 4 bases from J; bases unmatched to any gene: 0. The CDR3 covers 13 residues. The CDR3 region has the DNA TGTGCCAGCAGTGGACAGGGGGCCTATGGCTACACCTTC. This codes for CASSGQGAYGYTF.

The V gene is TRBV3-1 (or the pseudogene TRBV3-2), the J gene TRBJ1-1; D call uncertain. V was clipped by 1 base and J by 4 bases, with 4 bases between them. The germline V gene encodes CDR1 LGHDT and CDR2 YNNKEL (reference sequence). This CDR3 contains 12 residues. CDR3 DNA: TGTGCCAGCAGCCAAGGGAGCACTGAAGCTTTCTTT. Residues: CASSQGSTEAFF.

This clone turned up a few times. The gene calls are TRBV7-3 and TRBJ1-5, with a weak D call TRBD1 (6 bases). This CDR3 contains 14 residues. CDR1 is SGHTA and CDR2 is FQGTGA in the germline V gene. Trimming stripped 5 bases from V and 3 bases from J, with 11 bases between. The chain's CDR3 is CASSTQGINQPQHF. The CDR3 region has the DNA TGTGCCAGCAGCACCCAGGGGATCAATCAGCCCCAGCATTTT.

This clone was picked up a small number of times. The chain combines TRBV5-1 with TRBJ1-2, with D possibly TRBD1 on 5 matching bases. CDR3 length: 16 residues. CDR1 is SGHRS, CDR2 YFSETQ, per germline. V dropped 4 bases and J dropped 3 bases, with 19 bases sitting between them. CDR3 sequence: CASSLPTAGGHYGYTF. CDR3 nucleotide sequence: TGCGCCAGCAGCCTTCCGACAGCCGGTGGGCACTATGGCTACACCTTC.

The J gene is TRBJ1-2, the V gene TRBV19; D perhaps matches TRBD1 (6 bases). Trimming shortened V by 0 bases and J by 5 bases, and 13 bases separated the two germline ends. Per germline, CDR1 LNHDA and CDR2 SQIVND (reference sequence). The CDR3 has 15 residues. CDR3 nucleotide sequence: TGTGCCAGTAGTATAGATAACAGACAGGTGTATGGCTACACCTTC. Its protein is CASSIDNRQVYGYTF.

V and J are TRBV6-5 and TRBJ2-1; 7 nucleotides match TRBD1. The V gene's germline CDR1 is MNHEY and CDR2 SVGAGI. The ends lost 9 bases at V and 0 bases at J; junction bases unmatched: 8. The CDR3 runs to 15 residues. Here the CDR3 DNA reads TGTGCCAGTCGACAGGGCGGTAACTCCTACAATGAGCAGTTCTTC. This translates into CASRQGGNSYNEQFF.

This clone came up once. This chain uses TRBV7-8 with TRBJ2-1; D gene ambiguous. Looked up from germline, CDR1 is SGHVS and CDR2 is FQNEAQ. Trimming took 2 bases from V and 6 from J, leaving 8 bases between them. This CDR3 is 13 amino acids long. CDR3 nucleotides: TGTGCCAGCAGCTTAAAACTGATCAATGAGCAGTTCTTC. This codes for CASSLKLINEQFF.

The chain has TRBV27 and TRBJ1-1, with 8 bases aligning to TRBD1. After removal of 5 bases from V and 11 bases from J, the junction contained 10 bases not matched to a gene. Germline V CDR1 and CDR2: MNHEY, SMNVEV (reference sequence). The CDR3 totals 13 residues. CDR3 protein: CASSERVTGVAFF. CDR3 bases: TGTGCCAGCAGTGAGAGGGTGACAGGGGTCGCTTTCTTT.

This clone has just a few counts. The rearrangement links TRBV19 to TRBJ1-1; maybe TRBD1 (6 bases). Germline V lookup: CDR1 LNHDA, CDR2 SQIVND (reference sequence). This CDR3 has 15 amino acids. V lost 3 bases, J lost 4 bases, and 15 bases lay in between. For the CDR3, the DNA is TGTGCCAGTAGTATCTCAGGGGTTGGCGGCACTGAAGCTTTCTTT. Translating it yields CASSISGVGGTEAFF.

This sequence joins TRBV18 and TRBJ1-1, with unresolved D. The CDR3 is made up of 15 amino acids. V was clipped by 3 bases and J by 3 bases, with 14 bases between them. Germline V gene data show CDR1 as KGHSH and CDR2 as LQKENI. The CDR3 nucleotides read TGTGCCAGCTCACCCGGAACCGGGTTGGACACTGAAGCTTTCTTT. As protein: CASSPGTGLDTEAFF.

V gene TRBV28 combines with J gene TRBJ2-5; tentative D call: TRBD2 (6 bases). Germline CDR1 and CDR2: MDHEN and SYDVKM. V shed 3 bases and J shed 5 bases, with 13 bases lying between them. The CDR3 covers 14 residues. CDR3 amino acids: CASSLPRDSETQYF. CDR3 sequence (DNA): TGTGCCAGCAGTTTGCCAAGGGACTCGGAGACCCAGTACTTC.

V and J are TRBV2 and TRBJ1-2; D is perhaps TRBD1 (5 bases). The V end was cut by 5 bases, the J end by 3 bases, with 10 bases between. Germline CDR1 reads SNHLY; CDR2 reads FYNNEI. The CDR3 extends over 13 amino acids. CDR3 nucleotides: TGTGCCAGCAGTACCCCCAGGGACTATGGCTACACCTTC. It encodes CASSTPRDYGYTF. The whole variable domain, remainder taken from reference TRBV2 and TRBJ1-2, is EPEVTQTPSHQVTQMGQEVILRCVPISNHLYFYWYRQILGQKVEFLVSFYNNEISEKSEIFDDQFSVERPDGSNFTLKIRSTKLEDSAMYFCASSTPRDYGYTFGSGTRLTVV.

The J gene is TRBJ2-3, the V gene TRBV6-1; D may be TRBD1 (5 bases). Trimming took off 4 bases at V and 5 bases at J, with 25 bases between the two ends. Germline V gives CDR1 MNHNS, CDR2 SASEGT. The CDR3 spans 18 residues. For the CDR3, the DNA is TGTGCCAGCAGTGCAACGGTTTCGGGCAGGGAAGTAAGAGATACGCAGTATTTT. It encodes CASSATVSGREVRDTQYF.

The genes are TRBV3-1 (or the pseudogene TRBV3-2) and TRBJ1-2; a weak D match, TRBD1 (5 bases). The germline V gene has CDR1 LGHDT and CDR2 YNNKEL (reference sequence). The CDR3 extends over 14 amino acids. Between the trimmed V and J ends, which lost 0 bases and 9 bases, there was a span of 14 bases. DNA of the CDR3: TGTGCCAGCAGCCAAGAACAGGTTGAGGAGAGCTACACCTTC. This sequence encodes CASSQEQVEESYTF.

The chain combines TRBV5-1 with TRBJ1-5, with 9 positions matching TRBD1. The germline CDR1 and CDR2 sequences are SGHRS and YFSETQ. This CDR3 has 15 residues. J was trimmed by 4 bases and V by 5 bases; bases with no gene match: 7. The chain's CDR3 is CASRPWTGANQPQHF. The CDR3 DNA reads as TGCGCCAGCAGACCCTGGACAGGGGCGAATCAGCCCCAGCATTTT. Looking up the rest from reference TRBV5-1 and TRBJ1-5 gives the full variable domain: KAGVTQTPRYLIKTRGQQVTLSCSPISGHRSVSWYQQTPGQGLQFLFEYFSETQRNKGNFPGRFSGRQFSNSRSEMNVSTLELGDSALYLCASRPWTGANQPQHFGDGTRLSIL.

The gene calls are TRBV6-4 and TRBJ2-3, with D possibly being TRBD2 (6 bases). Deletions cut 2 bases from V and 0 bases from J, with 9 bases between. The CDR3 extends over 15 amino acids. Germline V lookup: CDR1 MRHNA, CDR2 SNTAGT. The CDR3 protein is CASSDRGVSTDTQYF. Here the CDR3 DNA reads TGTGCCAGCAGTGACCGCGGGGTGAGCACAGATACGCAGTATTTT.

The V gene is TRBV30, the J gene TRBJ2-3, with 7 bases aligning to TRBD2. With V trimmed by 3 bases and J by 4 bases, 4 bases remained unmatched. This CDR3 spans 13 amino acids. Germline V CDR1 and CDR2: GTSNPN, SVGIG (reference sequence). The CDR3 DNA follows: TGTGCCTGGAGCCCGGGGGGTGCAGATACGCAGTATTTT. Protein product: CAWSPGGADTQYF.

This chain uses TRBV20-1 with TRBJ2-3, with D uncertain. Germline V gene sequence: CDR1 DFQATT, CDR2 SNEGSKA (reference sequence). V lost 6 bases and J 6 bases, leaving 10 bases between the germline ends. CDR3 length equals 11 residues. The CDR3 loop is CSAHGFDTQYF. The CDR3 DNA is TGCAGTGCCCACGGGTTTGATACGCAGTATTTT.